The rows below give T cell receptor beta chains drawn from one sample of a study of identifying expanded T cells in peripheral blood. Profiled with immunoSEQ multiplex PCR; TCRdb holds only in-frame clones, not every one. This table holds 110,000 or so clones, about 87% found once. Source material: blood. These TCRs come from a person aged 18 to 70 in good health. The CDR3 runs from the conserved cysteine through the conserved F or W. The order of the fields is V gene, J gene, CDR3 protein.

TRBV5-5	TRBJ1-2	CASSFDRLDGYTF
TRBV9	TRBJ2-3	CASSVYLADTQYF
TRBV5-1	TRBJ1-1	CASSARQTKNTEAFF
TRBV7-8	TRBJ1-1	CASSFQGRAEAFF
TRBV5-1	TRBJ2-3	CASNPGLGVSDTQYF
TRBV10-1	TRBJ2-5	CASSFYYDRIGTQYF
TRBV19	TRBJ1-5	CASSSAGTAYSNQPQHF
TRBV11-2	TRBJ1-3	CASSLDRAYTIYF
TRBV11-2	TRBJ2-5	CASSQTSGVTQYF
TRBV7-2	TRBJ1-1	CASSPTSRTVDTEAFF
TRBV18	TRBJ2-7	CASSPGQSYEQYF
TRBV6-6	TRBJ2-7	CASRGTRAYEQYF
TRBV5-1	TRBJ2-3	CASSLGADTQYF
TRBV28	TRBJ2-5	CASRQGSVETQYF
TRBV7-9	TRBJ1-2	CASSWGQGADGYTF
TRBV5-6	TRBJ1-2	CASSNSGTGVYGYIF
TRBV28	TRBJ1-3	CASSPKLGTIYF
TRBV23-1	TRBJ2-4	CASSQVGIKWGNIQYF
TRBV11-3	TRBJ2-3	CASSLDGSATDTQYF
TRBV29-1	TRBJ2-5	CSVGGGAGETQYF
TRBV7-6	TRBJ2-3	CASSLGRNRGGSFTDTQYF
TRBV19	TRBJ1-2	CASATVNYGYTF
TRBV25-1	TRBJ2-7	CASSEQGARRHEQYF
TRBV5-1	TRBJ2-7	CASSLYPGQGLEQYF
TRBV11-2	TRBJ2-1	CASSPQEGIYNEQFF
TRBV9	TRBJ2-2	CASKSGKTGELFF
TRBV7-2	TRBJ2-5	CASSGRDRGTETQYF
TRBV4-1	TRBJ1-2	CASSQDMGQGTYGYTF
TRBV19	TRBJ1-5	CASSIERRVGQPQHF
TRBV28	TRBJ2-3	CASSLTRVMPDTQYF
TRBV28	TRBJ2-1	CASSSQDSRTYNEQFF
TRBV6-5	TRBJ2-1	CASTASGQGGNEQFF
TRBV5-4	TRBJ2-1	CASSSPEPRDEQFF
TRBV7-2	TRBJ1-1	CASSLGHANTEAFF
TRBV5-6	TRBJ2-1	CASRRQGSSYNEQFF
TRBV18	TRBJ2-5	CASSPIGQWETQYF
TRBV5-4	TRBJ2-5	CASSSGLAGGGETQYF
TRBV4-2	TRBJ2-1	CASSQRGVLDSYNEQFF
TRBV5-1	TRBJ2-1	CASSLGQRVNEQFF
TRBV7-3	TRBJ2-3	CASSNGGFTDTQYF
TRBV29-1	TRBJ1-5	CSGGDSNQPQHF
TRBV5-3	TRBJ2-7	CARLYEQYF
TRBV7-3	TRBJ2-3	CASSLRGGAVDTQYF